Listed here are 6 T cell receptor beta chains from one sample, sequenced in a study of cytomegalovirus exposure and HLA in healthy donors. PCR primers comprised 60 Vbeta and 13 Jbeta primers. Data came from immunoSEQ multiplex PCR; TCRdb stores just in-frame clones and leaves some out. This repertoire shows approximately 180,000 clones, over 75% found once; its top ten account for 1.5% to 2%. Sequenced input: PBMCs. The source of these receptors is a man aged 18 to 30 in good health and CMV-seronegative.

The V and J genes are TRBV18 and TRBJ1-5; perhaps TRBD1 as D (6 bases). This CDR3 comprises 16 residues. The V gene lost 6 bases and the J gene lost 1 base, with 16 bases spanning the gap. The germline V gene has CDR1 KGHSH and CDR2 LQKENI. This CDR3 is CASSIMGAGSNQPQHF. DNA of the CDR3: TGTGCCAGCTCGATTATGGGGGCAGGGAGCAATCAGCCCCAGCATTTT.

This clone is a singleton in its sample. The chain couples TRBV15 to TRBJ2-7; possibly TRBD1 for D (5 bases). This CDR3 is built from 15 residues. Germline CDR1 is LNHNV and CDR2 is YYDKDF (reference sequence). V was clipped by 6 bases and J by 2 bases, with 17 bases between them. The CDR3 nucleotides read TGTGCCACCAGGAGTTCCACAGGATATCCCTACGAGCAGTACTTC. The encoded protein is CATRSSTGYPYEQYF. Full variable domain (rest looked up from reference TRBV15 and TRBJ2-7): DAMVIQNPRYQVTQFGKPVTLSCSQTLNHNVMYWYQQKSSQAPKLLFHYYDKDFNNEADTPDNFQSRRPNTSFCFLDIRSPGLGDTAMYLCATRSSTGYPYEQYFGPGTRLTVT.

The chain uses TRBV9 and TRBJ1-4; D call uncertain. The ends were cut back, 4 bases at V and 8 bases at J, with 21 bases in the middle. The CDR3 is 16 residues long. CDR1 SGDLS and CDR2 YYNGEE come from the germline V gene. This CDR3 is CASSPSVMARREKLFF. CDR3 bases: TGTGCCAGCAGCCCATCAGTTATGGCCCGGCGGGAAAAACTGTTTTTT. Together with reference TRBV9 and TRBJ1-4, the CDR3 gives the full variable domain: DSGVTQTPKHLITATGQRVTLRCSPRSGDLSVYWYQQSLDQGLQFLIQYYNGEERAKGNILERFSAQQFPDLHSELNLSSLELGDSALYFCASSPSVMARREKLFFGSGTQLSVL.

V gene TRBV11-2 combines with J gene TRBJ1-6; 7 bases map to TRBD1. This CDR3 has 17 residues. V lost 5 bases to trimming and J lost 0 bases; unmatched junction nucleotides: 7. Germline CDR1 and CDR2: SGHAT and FQNNGV. CDR3: CASSEGQRSSYNSPLHF. The CDR3 bases are TGTGCCAGCAGCGAGGGACAGCGGAGCTCCTATAATTCACCCCTCCACTTT.

This rearrangement joins TRBV11-2 to TRBJ2-7; a possible D gene is TRBD2 (5 bases). The length of the CDR3 is 12 residues. The V gene lost 1 base and the J gene lost 6 bases, with 7 bases spanning the gap. Germline V gives CDR1 SGHAT, CDR2 FQNNGV. CDR3 protein: CASSLVLAEQYF. The CDR3 DNA reads TGTGCCAGCAGCTTAGTCCTAGCCGAGCAGTACTTC.

The chain recombines TRBV29-1 with TRBJ2-3; TRBD2 is a possible D gene (7 bases). Germline lookup yields CDR1 SQVTM and CDR2 ANQGSEA. Trimming removed 3 bases at V and 2 bases at J, with 9 bases between. The CDR3 totals 13 residues. The CDR3: CSVEGGPTDTQYF. In DNA, the CDR3 is TGCAGCGTTGAGGGGGGGCCCACAGATACGCAGTATTTT.